This T cell receptor (beta chain) was observed in a study of shared clonotypes between healthy human individuals. The CDR3 runs 15 residues. V lost 5 bases, J lost 4 bases, and 14 bases stayed unmatched. CDR1 and CDR2 (germline): GTSNPN, SVGIG (reference sequence). Original processing notes: Junction-only sequences produced by ImmunoSEQ had no quality scores, so filtering differed. Measured with immunoSEQ multiplex PCR; TCRdb has only the in-frame clones, and not every one. Clonal size and the V and J genes are those of that table, whereas D and trimming came from the DNA. This sample has some 630,000 clones, with roughly 95% found just once. CD45RO-negative cells were positively selected for CCR7, leaving out terminally differentiated effector memory CD45RA+ cells.

The gene calls are TRBV30 and TRBJ2-7; TRBD1 matches 7 bases. The sequenced material came from naive CD8+ T cells sorted from blood. This sequence was found in a woman under 40 in good health. CDR3 loop: CAWGRNRDRLYEQYF. In DNA, the CDR3 is TGTGCCTGGGGGCGGAACCGGGACAGATTATACGAGCAGTACTTC.